The rows below give T cell receptor beta chains drawn from one sample of a study of OX40 agonist ivuxolimab in advanced cancers. Libraries were prepared by immunoSEQ multiplex PCR; TCRdb keeps only in-frame clonotypes and omits some of them. In the table there are around 45,000 clones, 70% to 85% of which are singletons. The source was CD4+ or CD8+ T cells sorted from blood, collected in a trial of the OX40 agonist ivuxolimab. These receptors originate from an adult with an advanced solid tumor such as melanoma, head and neck, liver or kidney cancer. CDR3s include the opening cysteine and the closing phenylalanine or tryptophan. D genes are given only for firm matches. The size entry is marked missing in some rows and otherwise reads once, few, many or a size class.

v_call: TRBV4-1
j_call: TRBJ2-5
d_call: .
cdr3_length: 17
clone_size: .
cdr3_nt: TGCGCCAGCAGCCAAGAGGCGGCAGTAATTGCTCGTGTGACCCAGTACTTC
cdr3_aa: CASSQEAAVIARVTQYF

v_call: TRBV5-1
j_call: TRBJ2-1
d_call: .
cdr3_length: 13
clone_size: .
cdr3_nt: TGCGCCAGCAGCTACGAGGGTGGCAATGAGCAGTTCTTC
cdr3_aa: CASSYEGGNEQFF

v_call: TRBV4-1
j_call: TRBJ1-3
d_call: TRBD1
cdr3_length: 16
clone_size: .
cdr3_nt: TGCGCCAGCAGCCAAGAGACAGGGGGCTCTGGAAACACCATATATTTT
cdr3_aa: CASSQETGGSGNTIYF

v_call: TRBV9
j_call: TRBJ2-1
d_call: TRBD2
cdr3_length: 16
clone_size: .
cdr3_nt: TGTGCCAGCAGCGCTGCCGGGACTAGCGGGAGTATTGAGCAGTTCTTC
cdr3_aa: CASSAAGTSGSIEQFF

v_call: TRBV11-2
j_call: TRBJ1-2
d_call: .
cdr3_length: 14
clone_size: .
cdr3_nt: TGTGCCAGCAGCTTACCGGTCGGGGGGTATGGCTACACCTTC
cdr3_aa: CASSLPVGGYGYTF

v_call: TRBV5-1
j_call: TRBJ1-1
d_call: TRBD1
cdr3_length: 14
clone_size: .
cdr3_nt: TGCGCCAGCAGCTCGGGACAGGGGGCCACTGAAGCTTTCTTT
cdr3_aa: CASSSGQGATEAFF

v_call: TRBV5-6
j_call: TRBJ1-5
d_call: TRBD1
cdr3_length: 15
clone_size: .
cdr3_nt: TGTGCCAGCAGCTTGGGGGGGACAGGACTTCAGCCCCAGCATTTT
cdr3_aa: CASSLGGTGLQPQHF

v_call: TRBV27
j_call: TRBJ2-2
d_call: .
cdr3_length: 16
clone_size: .
cdr3_nt: TGTGCCAGCCGCCCGCGGGCAGGGATCAACACCGGGGAGCTGTTTTTT
cdr3_aa: CASRPRAGINTGELFF

v_call: TRBV5-6
j_call: TRBJ1-5
d_call: .
cdr3_length: 15
clone_size: once
cdr3_nt: TGTGCCAGCAGCTTGTTAACAGGGCGCAATCAGCCCCAGCATTTT
cdr3_aa: CASSLLTGRNQPQHF

v_call: TRBV7-2
j_call: TRBJ2-7
d_call: .
cdr3_length: 10
clone_size: .
cdr3_nt: TGTGCCAGCAGCTATTACGAGCAGTACTTC
cdr3_aa: CASSYYEQYF

v_call: TRBV7-9
j_call: TRBJ2-2
d_call: TRBD2
cdr3_length: 14
clone_size: once
cdr3_nt: TGTGCCAGCAGCTTCGCGGGGGGGCACGGGGAGCTGTTTTTT
cdr3_aa: CASSFAGGHGELFF

v_call: TRBV7-2
j_call: TRBJ1-3
d_call: TRBD1
cdr3_length: 18
clone_size: .
cdr3_nt: TGTGCCAGCAGCTTAGCGTGGGGACAGAGACCCTCTGGAAACACCATATATTTT
cdr3_aa: CASSLAWGQRPSGNTIYF

v_call: TRBV5-8
j_call: TRBJ1-4
d_call: .
cdr3_length: 15
clone_size: once
cdr3_nt: TGTGCCAGCAGCTTGGAGGGGAGGGGTAATGAAAAACTGTTTTTT
cdr3_aa: CASSLEGRGNEKLFF

v_call: TRBV7-2
j_call: TRBJ2-7
d_call: TRBD2
cdr3_length: 17
clone_size: .
cdr3_nt: TGTGCCAGCAGCTTATACAGCGGGGGGGAAATCTCCTACGAGCAGTACTTC
cdr3_aa: CASSLYSGGEISYEQYF

v_call: TRBV6-6
j_call: TRBJ1-2
d_call: .
cdr3_length: 12
clone_size: .
cdr3_nt: TGTGCCGGCAGTCTACAGGGTTATGGCTACACCTTC
cdr3_aa: CAGSLQGYGYTF

v_call: TRBV27
j_call: TRBJ1-5
d_call: TRBD1
cdr3_length: 14
clone_size: .
cdr3_nt: TGTGCCACGAGCCGGGACAGCCTCAATCAGCCCCAGCATTTT
cdr3_aa: CATSRDSLNQPQHF

v_call: TRBV18
j_call: TRBJ2-7
d_call: TRBD1
cdr3_length: 13
clone_size: once
cdr3_nt: TGTGCCAGCTCAGTCGACAGGGACCGCGAGCAGTACTTC
cdr3_aa: CASSVDRDREQYF

v_call: TRBV12-5
j_call: TRBJ1-1
d_call: .
cdr3_length: 14
clone_size: .
cdr3_nt: TGTGCTAGTGGTTTAATGGGTGGGGGCACTGAAGCTTTCTTT
cdr3_aa: CASGLMGGGTEAFF

v_call: TRBV7-8
j_call: TRBJ2-1
d_call: TRBD2
cdr3_length: 15
clone_size: .
cdr3_nt: TGTGCCAGCAGCTTAGACCGGGGGGAATACAATGAGCAGTTCTTC
cdr3_aa: CASSLDRGEYNEQFF

v_call: TRBV6-1
j_call: TRBJ2-3
d_call: .
cdr3_length: 14
clone_size: .
cdr3_nt: TGTGCGGTGGAGGGGGGGGGCCAGGGAGATACGCAGTATTTT
cdr3_aa: CAVEGGGQGDTQYF

v_call: TRBV11-3
j_call: TRBJ2-1
d_call: .
cdr3_length: 15
clone_size: .
cdr3_nt: TGTGCCAGCAGCTTAGATCCCCCGCTGTACAATGAGCAGTTCTTC
cdr3_aa: CASSLDPPLYNEQFF

v_call: TRBV11-2
j_call: TRBJ2-3
d_call: TRBD2
cdr3_length: 15
clone_size: .
cdr3_nt: TGTGCCAGCAGCTTAGCGCGGGGGGGCACAGATACGCAGTATTTT
cdr3_aa: CASSLARGGTDTQYF

v_call: TRBV18
j_call: TRBJ2-1
d_call: .
cdr3_length: 13
clone_size: .
cdr3_nt: TGTGCCAGCTCGCAGGACTCCACGAATGAGCAGTTCTTC
cdr3_aa: CASSQDSTNEQFF

v_call: TRBV19
j_call: TRBJ2-2
d_call: .
cdr3_length: 13
clone_size: .
cdr3_nt: TGTGCCAGTAGTATAGCGGGGGCCGGGGAGCTGTTTTTT
cdr3_aa: CASSIAGAGELFF

v_call: TRBV11-2
j_call: TRBJ2-7
d_call: .
cdr3_length: 15
clone_size: .
cdr3_nt: TGTGCCAGCAGCTTAGATGGGGCGCGGGTGGAGGAGCAGTACTTC
cdr3_aa: CASSLDGARVEEQYF

v_call: TRBV6-1
j_call: TRBJ2-7
d_call: TRBD2
cdr3_length: 14
clone_size: .
cdr3_nt: TGTGCCAGCAGCCTGCGGGGGGCCTCCTACGAGCAGTACTTC
cdr3_aa: CASSLRGASYEQYF

v_call: TRBV4-2
j_call: TRBJ2-2
d_call: TRBD2
cdr3_length: 16
clone_size: .
cdr3_nt: TGTGCCAGCAGCCAAGGGACTGGCGGGGGGACCGGGGAGCTGTTTTTT
cdr3_aa: CASSQGTGGGTGELFF

v_call: TRBV6-4
j_call: TRBJ1-2
d_call: .
cdr3_length: 13
clone_size: .
cdr3_nt: TGTGCCAGCAGTGACTCGATTCGGGGGGGCTACACCTTC
cdr3_aa: CASSDSIRGGYTF

v_call: TRBV10-3
j_call: TRBJ2-1
d_call: .
cdr3_length: 12
clone_size: .
cdr3_nt: TGTGCCATCACCTCTGCCTACAATGAGCAGTTCTTC
cdr3_aa: CAITSAYNEQFF

v_call: TRBV19
j_call: TRBJ1-1
d_call: .
cdr3_length: 14
clone_size: .
cdr3_nt: TGTGCCAGTAGTTTCCGGACAGCCTACACTGAAGCTTTCTTT
cdr3_aa: CASSFRTAYTEAFF

v_call: TRBV9
j_call: TRBJ2-3
d_call: .
cdr3_length: 18
clone_size: once
cdr3_nt: TGTGCCAGCAGCCCCCGCCGCCTCATAGGGGCTAGCACAGATACGCAGTATTTT
cdr3_aa: CASSPRRLIGASTDTQYF

v_call: TRBV14
j_call: TRBJ1-2
d_call: TRBD1
cdr3_length: 13
clone_size: few
cdr3_nt: TGTGCCAGCAGCCCGGTCAGGGGGAATGGCTACACCTTC
cdr3_aa: CASSPVRGNGYTF

v_call: TRBV19
j_call: TRBJ1-2
d_call: .
cdr3_length: 10
clone_size: .
cdr3_nt: TGTGCCACCTCATTCTATGGCTACACCTTC
cdr3_aa: CATSFYGYTF

v_call: TRBV6-1
j_call: TRBJ1-1
d_call: TRBD1
cdr3_length: 14
clone_size: .
cdr3_nt: TGTGCCAGCAGGCAGGGGGCGCCGAACACTGAAGCTTTCTTT
cdr3_aa: CASRQGAPNTEAFF

v_call: TRBV18
j_call: TRBJ2-5
d_call: .
cdr3_length: 14
clone_size: .
cdr3_nt: TGTGCCAGCTCACTAGGCCCCGCCCAAGAGACCCAGTACTTC
cdr3_aa: CASSLGPAQETQYF

v_call: TRBV7-2
j_call: TRBJ2-1
d_call: .
cdr3_length: 14
clone_size: .
cdr3_nt: TGTGCCAGCACCGCGGGACAGCTTTACAATGAGCAGTTCTTC
cdr3_aa: CASTAGQLYNEQFF

v_call: TRBV9
j_call: TRBJ1-1
d_call: .
cdr3_length: 15
clone_size: once
cdr3_nt: TGTGCCAGCAGCGTAGCTCAGGAATCCCCCTCTGGAGCTTTCTTT
cdr3_aa: CASSVAQESPSGAFF

v_call: TRBV11-2
j_call: TRBJ2-7
d_call: .
cdr3_length: 14
clone_size: .
cdr3_nt: TGTGCCAGCAGCTTCCGCCAGGGAACGTACGAGCAGTACTTC
cdr3_aa: CASSFRQGTYEQYF

v_call: TRBV19
j_call: TRBJ2-3
d_call: TRBD2
cdr3_length: 15
clone_size: .
cdr3_nt: TGTGCCAGTAGTCCTCTAGCGGGGGGCACAGATACGCAGTATTTT
cdr3_aa: CASSPLAGGTDTQYF

v_call: TRBV4-1
j_call: TRBJ1-5
d_call: TRBD1
cdr3_length: 16
clone_size: few
cdr3_nt: TGCGCCAGCAGCCAAGAATGGACAGGGGAAGGTCAGCCCCAGCATTTT
cdr3_aa: CASSQEWTGEGQPQHF

v_call: TRBV10-2
j_call: TRBJ1-6
d_call: TRBD1
cdr3_length: 14
clone_size: .
cdr3_nt: TGCGCCAGCAGTCGGACAGGGGAGGATTCACCCCTCCACTTT
cdr3_aa: CASSRTGEDSPLHF

v_call: TRBV30
j_call: TRBJ1-1
d_call: .
cdr3_length: 13
clone_size: .
cdr3_nt: TGTGCCTGGAGTAGGAGTCAGAACACTGAAGCTTTCTTT
cdr3_aa: CAWSRSQNTEAFF

v_call: TRBV5-1
j_call: TRBJ2-3
d_call: .
cdr3_length: 13
clone_size: .
cdr3_nt: TGCGCCAGCAGCCCCCTAGCTTTAGGCACGCAGTATTTT
cdr3_aa: CASSPLALGTQYF

v_call: TRBV5-1
j_call: TRBJ1-2
d_call: TRBD1
cdr3_length: 15
clone_size: once
cdr3_nt: TGCGCCAGCAGCCATGACAGGGGCGAGGTCTATGGCTACACCTTC
cdr3_aa: CASSHDRGEVYGYTF

v_call: TRBV15
j_call: TRBJ1-5
d_call: .
cdr3_length: 15
clone_size: .
cdr3_nt: TGTGCCACCAGCAGAGATCTCGGGGCAAGGCAGCCCCAGCATTTT
cdr3_aa: CATSRDLGARQPQHF

v_call: TRBV7-2
j_call: TRBJ2-5
d_call: .
cdr3_length: 13
clone_size: once
cdr3_nt: TGTGCCAGCAGCTTAGGGGAGGTGGCGGCCCAGTACTTC
cdr3_aa: CASSLGEVAAQYF